Presented here are 23 T cell receptor beta chains from one specimen sequenced in a study of vaccination effects on CD4 cells after COVID-19 (dated by TCRdb to between 2021 and 2024). The ViraFEST assay stimulated PBMC with viral peptide pools and then used TCR sequencing to identify antigen-specific CD4+ T cell clonotypes by expansion. After approximately eleven days of culture, CD4+ T cells were isolated with the EasySep CD4+ T cell isolation kit. Each participant got two doses of an mRNA SARS-CoV-2 vaccine, either BNT162b2 or mRNA-1273. For these receptors, no antigen is known. Receptor amplification or capture employed the immunoSEQ multiplex PCR assay. TCRdb stores this immuneACCESS table with in-frame sequences only. Part of the clones is absent; in the studies checked, under half of the shortfall reflects unresolved V genes, and no reason is known for the rest. The sample has about 59,000 clones on record, roughly 78% of them singletons. Jointly, the top ten make up roughly 2% of the sample.

Sequenced material: CD4+ T cells from PBMCs cultured with HCoV-OC43 spike peptides, taken after COVID-19 vaccination. The cell subset or site label corresponds to: HCoV-OC43 spike overlapping peptide pool stimulation. These receptors all come from a human donor who received a COVID-19 vaccine.

The chain links TRBV12-3 or TRBV12-4 to TRBJ2-5, with D possibly being TRBD1 (6 bases). The CDR3 totals 13 residues. The V end was cut by 5 bases, the J end by 0 bases, with 7 bases between. The CDR3 protein is CASSRQDQETQYF. Here the CDR3 DNA reads TGTGCCAGCAGTCGACAGGACCAAGAGACCCAGTACTTC.

This chain joins TRBV10-3 and TRBJ1-4; D is perhaps TRBD1 (6 bases). V was trimmed by 3 bases and J by 6 bases, leaving 11 bases between them. The CDR3 spans 14 residues. The germline gives CDR1 ENHRY, CDR2 SYGVKD. The CDR3 sequence: CAISERGADEKLFF. CDR3 DNA sequence: TGTGCCATCAGTGAACGGGGGGCGGATGAAAAACTGTTTTTT.

The genes are TRBV5-8 and TRBJ2-3, with 12 bases matching TRBD2. In germline, CDR1 is SGHTS, CDR2 YDEGEE. Unmatched junction bases numbered 9, after V lost 4 bases and J lost 3 bases. CDR3 size: 17 residues. DNA for the CDR3: TGTGCCAGCAGCCTGGATCTAGCGGGGGGGCTGACAGATACGCAGTATTTT. This encodes CASSLDLAGGLTDTQYF.

J is TRBJ2-7 and V is TRBV18, with 9 bases that match TRBD1. The V and J ends lost 3 bases and 7 bases, in that order; junction bases with no gene match: 4. The CDR3 covers 13 residues. The germline V gene encodes CDR1 KGHSH and CDR2 LQKENI. In DNA form, the CDR3 reads TGTGCCAGCTCACCGGGGACAGGGCAGGAGCAGTACGTC. Its translation: CASSPGTGQEQYV.

The chain employs TRBV19 and TRBJ1-1; D perhaps matches TRBD1 (5 bases). The ends were cut back, 7 bases at V and 1 base at J, with 7 bases in the middle. Germline V gene sequence: CDR1 LNHDA, CDR2 SQIVND (reference sequence). CDR3 length: 12 amino acids. DNA for the CDR3: TGTGCCAGTACCACAGGGAACACTGAAGCTTTCTTT. This sequence encodes CASTTGNTEAFF.

J is TRBJ1-2 and V is TRBV28; tentative D call: TRBD1 (5 bases). In germline, CDR1 is MDHEN, CDR2 SYDVKM. Trimming took 2 bases from V and 8 from J, leaving 12 bases between them. The CDR3 length is 13 residues. CDR3 sequence (DNA): TGTGCCAGCAGTTTAGGGCAGGGCGGGGGCTACACCTTC. As protein: CASSLGQGGGYTF.

The chain couples TRBV5-1 to TRBJ1-1, with unresolved D. Deletions cut 6 bases from V and 4 bases from J, with 13 bases between. Germline CDR1 is SGHRS and CDR2 is YFSETQ. CDR3 length: 13 amino acids. The CDR3 sequence is CASTIEGGTEAFF. The DNA for the CDR3 is TGCGCCAGCACTATTGAGGGAGGCACTGAAGCTTTCTTT.

V is TRBV5-6 and J is TRBJ1-1; no definite D call. Per germline, CDR1 SGHDT and CDR2 YYEEEE. There are 15 residues in the CDR3. Deletions cut 2 bases from V and 2 bases from J, with 13 bases between. The CDR3 sequence is CASSLVVTPNTEAFF. The CDR3 DNA reads as TGTGCCAGCAGCTTAGTTGTGACACCAAACACTGAAGCTTTCTTT.

The V gene is TRBV12-5, the J gene TRBJ2-3; D not certain. CDR3 size: 13 residues. CDR1 LGHNT and CDR2 FRNRAP come from the germline V gene. V was trimmed by 3 bases and J by 3 bases, leaving 7 bases between them. Here the CDR3 DNA reads TGTGCTAGTGGTTTTATAGGTACAGATACGCAGTATTTT. Amino acids: CASGFIGTDTQYF.

The J gene is TRBJ2-3, the V gene TRBV5-1; 10 nucleotides agree with TRBD1. CDR1 and CDR2 (germline): SGHRS, YFSETQ. V shed 7 bases and J 6 bases; nucleotides not matched to a gene: 8. The CDR3 is made up of 14 amino acids. CDR3 coding DNA: TGCGCCAGCGGTTTGACAGGGGGCTTGGATACGCAGTATTTT. This translates into CASGLTGGLDTQYF. The full variable domain, rest sourced from reference TRBV5-1 and TRBJ2-3, is KAGVTQTPRYLIKTRGQQVTLSCSPISGHRSVSWYQQTPGQGLQFLFEYFSETQRNKGNFPGRFSGRQFSNSRSEMNVSTLELGDSALYLCASGLTGGLDTQYFGPGTRLTVL.

The chain links TRBV5-1 to TRBJ2-5; tentative D call: TRBD1 (6 bases). This CDR3 is built from 15 residues. Germline CDR1 SGHRS, CDR2 YFSETQ. The V end was cut by 4 bases, the J end by 2 bases, with 15 bases between. The CDR3 spells CASSLTGQKQETQYF. In DNA, the CDR3 is TGCGCCAGCAGCCTGACCGGACAGAAACAAGAGACCCAGTACTTC.

The chain recombines TRBV21-1 with TRBJ1-1. TRBV21-1 is classified as a pseudogene. This CDR3 has 19 amino acids. CDR3 DNA: TGTGCCAGCAGCAAAGTGGGTACTGAGGCGAGGAGGGTGAACACTGAAGCTTTCTTT. It codes for CASSKVGTEARRVNTEAFF.

Note on this clone: Distinct nucleotide sequences in the sample also encode this CDR3. The chain carries TRBV2 and TRBJ2-5; D gene ambiguous. Trimming cost V 4 bases and J 5 bases, with 5 bases left between them. CDR3 length equals 11 residues. Germline V gene sequence: CDR1 SNHLY, CDR2 FYNNEI. This CDR3 is CASSGVETQYF. The CDR3 nucleotides are TGTGCCAGCAGTGGGGTCGAGACCCAGTACTTC.

The V gene is TRBV4-1, the J gene TRBJ2-5; weak D call: TRBD1 (5 bases). Trimming left V 5 bases short and J 2 bases short, with 9 bases between. Germline lookup yields CDR1 MGHRA and CDR2 YSYEKL. This CDR3 is built from 13 residues. CDR3 bases: TGCGCCAGCAGCTTGACAGAGCAAGAGACCCAGTACTTC. Translated: CASSLTEQETQYF.

The rearrangement links TRBV6-5 to TRBJ1-2; TRBD1 matches at 7 bases. CDR1 and CDR2 (germline): MNHEY, SVGAGI. The CDR3 contains 15 residues. The junction had 9 bases not matched to a gene; V was cut back by 6 bases and J by 2 bases. CDR3 nucleotides: TGTGCCAGCAGCAGGGAGACAGGGCCAAACTATGGCTACACCTTC. It specifies CASSRETGPNYGYTF.

This clone was seen just once. J is TRBJ2-3 and V is TRBV20-1; tentatively, D is TRBD1 or TRBD2 (6 bases each). The CDR3 runs to 11 residues. V shed 3 bases and J shed 15 bases, with 16 bases lying between them. Germline V gene data show CDR1 as DFQATT and CDR2 as SNEGSKA (reference sequence). CDR3 amino acids: CSASRDFGGYF. In DNA form, the CDR3 reads TGCAGTGCTAGTAGGGACTTCGGGGGCTATTTT.

V and J are TRBV27 and TRBJ2-7; 9 nucleotides line up with TRBD1. The CDR3 runs 13 residues. With 6 bases clipped from V and 5 bases from J, the junction kept 5 bases outside the gene matches. Germline CDR1 MNHEY, CDR2 SMNVEV (reference sequence). The CDR3 sequence is CASRLQGAHEQYV. CDR3 bases: TGTGCCAGCAGACTACAGGGGGCCCACGAGCAGTACGTC.

This clone was detected once. The chain joins TRBV3-1 (or the pseudogene TRBV3-2) to TRBJ1-2; D might be TRBD1 (5 bases). Germline loops: CDR1 LGHDT, CDR2 YNNKEL (reference sequence). Trimming took off 1 base at V and 5 bases at J, with 17 bases between the two ends. The CDR3 is 16 residues long. The CDR3: CASSQGPAGHKYGYTF. The CDR3 nucleotides read TGTGCCAGCAGCCAAGGCCCGGCAGGACATAAATATGGCTACACCTTC.

Concerning this clone itself: The junction departs from germline at one end; a sequencing error may be responsible. The V call is TRBV28, the J call TRBJ1-6; no firm D call. This CDR3 is built from 15 residues. The germline V gene has CDR1 MDHEN and CDR2 SYDVKM. For the CDR3, the DNA is TGTGCCGGCAGTTCTTTGGCCTCCTATAATTCACCCCTCCACTTT. It yields the protein CAGSSLASYNSPLHF.

This clone was seen just once. The rearrangement joins TRBV28 to TRBJ2-7; possibly TRBD1 for D (6 bases). CDR1 is MDHEN and CDR2 is SYDVKM in the germline V gene. This CDR3 region has 15 residues. V was pared by 6 bases and J by 5 bases, with 20 bases between. CDR3 bases: TGTGCCAGCAGCCACAACCGGCCAGGGGATAACGAGCAGTACGTC. This sequence encodes CASSHNRPGDNEQYV.

The V call is TRBV28, the J call TRBJ1-1; 8 nucleotides line up with TRBD1. After removal of 6 bases from V and 5 bases from J, the junction contained 2 bases not matched to a gene. Per germline, CDR1 MDHEN and CDR2 SYDVKM. This CDR3 is 12 amino acids long. DNA for the CDR3: TGTGCCAGCAGAACAGGGGGGACTGAAGCTTTCTTT. It codes for CASRTGGTEAFF. Together with reference TRBV28 and TRBJ1-1, the CDR3 gives the full variable domain: DVKVTQSSRYLVKRTGEKVFLECVQDMDHENMFWYRQDPGLGLRLIYFSYDVKMKEKGDIPEGYSVSREKKERFSLILESASTNQTSMYLCASRTGGTEAFFGQGTRLTVV.

The rearrangement joins TRBV28 to TRBJ2-7; 8 positions agree with TRBD1. Germline values: CDR1 MDHEN, CDR2 SYDVKM. V shed 2 bases, J shed 6 bases, and the junction held 3 bases outside the gene matches. CDR3 length equals 13 residues. CDR3 nucleotide sequence: TGTGCCAGCAGTTTAACGACAGGGGTCGAGCAGTACGTC. This sequence encodes CASSLTTGVEQYV.

The J gene is TRBJ1-2, the V gene TRBV2; D is unclear. The germline CDR1 and CDR2 sequences are SNHLY and FYNNEI. This CDR3 region has 12 residues. Trimming left V 3 bases short and J 2 bases short, with 4 bases between. The CDR3 loop reads CASSDTNYGYTF. The CDR3 DNA sequence: TGTGCCAGCAGTGACACCAACTATGGCTACACCTTC.